This TCR beta chain was observed in a study of cytomegalovirus exposure and HLA in healthy donors. As regards this clone: Its specificity is unknown.

In germline, CDR1 is MNHNS, CDR2 SASEGT. CDR3 length equals 17 residues. Losses at the gene ends were 2 bases for V and 7 bases for J; bases not matched to a gene: 12. Vbeta (60) and Jbeta (13) primers were used in the PCR. Sequenced by immunoSEQ multiplex PCR; TCRdb stores in-frame clones only, minus some. This sample has over 150,000 clones, with about 83% found just once. Study observations and caveats: Later genetic work tied a missense DCLRE1C variant to beta-chain V and J trimming. Data from an earlier analysis indicated that most TCR beta V segments were productive either about 90% or about 30% of the time.

The chain uses TRBV6-1 and TRBJ2-1; 9 bases match TRBD1. The clonotype comes from a woman in her thirties or forties in good health and CMV-seronegative. The specimen was PBMCs. The CDR3 nucleotides read TGTGCCAGCAGTGAAAGAAGGGTGAGACAGGGGGATAATGAGCAGTTCTTC. Residues: CASSERRVRQGDNEQFF.